This T cell receptor (beta chain) was identified in a study of T cells in Graves' hyperthyroidism and ophthalmopathy. Study results and limitations: From stable hyperthyroidism, ophthalmopathy was set apart by a 13 V-J model. Most thyroid clonotypes that were expanded above 0.001 also turned up in blood.

On the basis of clinical symptoms, serum thyroxine and TRAb, thyroid ultrasound and orbital computed tomography, diagnoses were made. RNA transcripts served as the template for amplifying TCR beta CDR3 regions. First-round RT-PCR targeting the TCR CDR3 was performed with the HTBI primer set. TCRdb passed the multiplex PCR reads through MiXCR, listing each CDR3 protein once. The table records 500,000 to 750,000 distinct CDR3 sequences, approximately 44% of them present only once. This clonotype was seen many times. Its antigen is not identified. The clonotype originates from a woman younger than 35 with Graves' hyperthyroidism. The specimen sequenced was peripheral blood or thyroid tissue (not recorded which).

The CDR3 sequence: CASSGTGDNSPLHF. In DNA, the CDR3 is TGTGCCAGTAGCGGGACAGGGGATAATTCACCCCTCCACTTT. This chain joins TRBV19 and TRBJ1-6; 10 bases are shared with TRBD1. Germline V gene lookup returns CDR1 LNHDA and CDR2 SQIVND (reference sequence). This CDR3 comprises 14 residues. V shed 6 bases and J 5 bases; nucleotides not matched to a gene: 1.